This T cell receptor (beta chain) was identified in a study of technical replicates of blood from four donors. TCRdb keeps only in-frame clones here, not all; method: immunoSEQ multiplex PCR. The top ten clones hold 0.2% to 0.25% of a sample with tens of thousands of clones, roughly 97% of them seen once. Germline CDR1 MDHEN, CDR2 SYDVKM. With 3 bases removed from V and 3 bases from J, the gap between germline ends came to 12 bases. The CDR3 is 14 amino acids. The chain has TRBV28 and TRBJ2-7; possibly TRBD1 for D (5 bases). The sequence was collected from a human donor in good health. Specimen: T cells isolated from PBMCs. The CDR3 here is CASSFSSGLYEQYF. In DNA, the CDR3 is TGTGCCAGCAGTTTCAGTTCAGGGCTCTACGAGCAGTACTTC.